What follows describes a single T cell receptor (beta chain). The sample is drawn from a study of blood T cell repertoires in COVID-19. Overall study: PBMCs, B-cell-depleted T cells, or T cells provided the cDNA or gDNA that made up the material.

The method was immunoSEQ multiplex PCR; TCRdb's version includes in-frame clones alone and lacks a portion of them. The repertoire includes approximately 260,000 clones, 89% of them detected once, and approximately 5% sits in the top ten. The CDR3 totals 16 residues. CDR1 and CDR2 from the germline V gene are LGHNA and YNFKEQ. Unmatched junction bases numbered 5, after V lost 0 bases and J lost 5 bases. What was sequenced was peripheral blood. The source of this sequence is a woman aged 35 to 49 who had recovered from COVID-19. V gene TRBV4-2 combines with J gene TRBJ2-7; 12 bases match TRBD1. The DNA for the CDR3 is TGTGCCAGCAGCCAAGAAATGGGGACAGGGGGCAACGAGCAGTACTTC. Amino acid sequence: CASSQEMGTGGNEQYF.